This T cell receptor (beta chain) was captured in a study of CD8 T cells in ankylosing spondylitis. Study-wide points: Disease-associated clones were CD8+ and fairly uncommon in peripheral blood.

V was shortened by 5 bases and J by 3 bases, with 11 bases between the two germline ends. Germline V gene data show CDR1 as LNHDA and CDR2 as SQIVND (reference sequence). CDR3 length: 13 amino acids. TCRdb re-called the 5' RACE reads with MiXCR, one entry per CDR3 protein. The data contain about 64,000 distinct CDR3 sequences, over 5% of them singletons. This clonotype was counted between two and nine times. Its antigen is not identified. The source material was synovial fluid, either unsorted or a sorted T cell fraction (not recorded which). This clonotype was obtained from a male donor with ankylosing spondylitis. V is TRBV19 and J is TRBJ2-7; D not resolved. The CDR3 coding sequence is TGTGCCAGTAGTGTTTTGGACGGCTACGAGCAGTACTTC. This encodes CASSVLDGYEQYF.